This TCR beta chain was recorded in a study of T cell repertoires in cytomegalovirus infection. The CDR3 spans 15 residues. V dropped 2 bases and J dropped 1 base, with 12 bases sitting between them. Germline V CDR1 and CDR2: MGHRA, YSYEKL. Each CDR3 protein gets one entry after TCRdb re-called the reads with MiXCR. The sample lists about 740,000 distinct CDR3 sequences, 35% occurring once. The sequenced sample was PBMCs. The chain combines TRBV4-1 with TRBJ2-7, with D perhaps TRBD1 (5 bases). This TCR derives from a human donor in good health (CMV status not recorded). Some clones in this sample may be carry-over from other donors' samples. CDR3 DNA: TGCGCCAGCAGCCAAACCGAGACAGAATCCTACGAGCAGTACTTC. This gives the protein CASSQTETESYEQYF.